A selection of T cell receptor beta chains follows, all from one sample in a study of OX40 agonist ivuxolimab in advanced cancers. The assay was immunoSEQ multiplex PCR, and TCRdb's table has in-frame clones only and misses some. The sample includes 9,500 to 15,000 clones, about 69% of them seen just once. This sample comprised CD4+ or CD8+ T cells sorted from blood, obtained in a trial of the OX40 agonist ivuxolimab. The source is an adult with an advanced solid tumor such as melanoma, head and neck, liver or kidney cancer. Each CDR3 is given with its conserved first and last residue. A D gene is named only where the DNA matches it firmly. Only part of the rows carry a size: once, few, many, or a class if the clone is expanded.

abundance	len	v_gene	d_gene	j_gene	CDR3nt	CDR3aa
few	14	TRBV9	.	TRBJ1-4	TGTGCCAGCAGCGTATCTGGCGGTAATGAAAAACTGTTTTTT	CASSVSGGNEKLFF
.	15	TRBV9	TRBD2	TRBJ2-2	TGTGCCAGCAGCGTAGGCCCTAGCGGCACCGGGGAGCTGTTTTTT	CASSVGPSGTGELFF
.	15	TRBV9	.	TRBJ2-5	TGTGCCAGCAGCCCCGGGACTGGTACCCAAGAGACCCAGTACTTC	CASSPGTGTQETQYF
.	15	TRBV6-5	.	TRBJ1-1	TGTGCCAGCAGTTACTCGCAGGGGATGAACACTGAAGCTTTCTTT	CASSYSQGMNTEAFF
.	14	TRBV7-9	.	TRBJ2-3	TGTGCCAGCAGCTTATGGGAGAGCACAGATACGCAGTATTTT	CASSLWESTDTQYF
.	14	TRBV10-2	TRBD1	TRBJ2-7	TGCGCCAGCAGTGAAACAGGGGACCCCTACGAGCAGTACTTC	CASSETGDPYEQYF
.	18	TRBV7-9	.	TRBJ2-2	TGTGCCAGCAGCTTATCTCAGAAGGACAGTTTAAACACCGGGGAGCTGTTTTTT	CASSLSQKDSLNTGELFF
.	14	TRBV27	.	TRBJ2-1	TGTGCCAGCAGTTTATCCGGCTCCTACAATGAGCAGTTCTTC	CASSLSGSYNEQFF
once	14	TRBV5-4	TRBD1	TRBJ2-3	TGTGCCAGCGGGATCGGACAGGGGGCAGATACGCAGTATTTT	CASGIGQGADTQYF
.	16	TRBV2	TRBD2	TRBJ2-1	TGTGCCAGCAGTGAACGGCTAGCGGGGATTTACAATGAGCAGTTCTTC	CASSERLAGIYNEQFF